The entry below gives a single T cell receptor beta chain sequence along with its context. TCRdb's copy holds only in-frame clones and misses some; the assay was immunoSEQ multiplex PCR. The sample includes just over 250,000 clones, around 84% of them seen just once. These data are taken from a study of blood T cell repertoires in COVID-19. The V end lost 3 bases, the J end lost 8 bases, and 10 bases lay between the germline ends. Germline V gene sequence: CDR1 SGHNT, CDR2 YENEEA. CDR3 size: 12 residues. The sequenced material came from PBMCs or T cells enriched from blood (not recorded which). This TCR derives from a young man with acute COVID-19. The genes are TRBV11-3 and TRBJ1-1; D is undetermined. In DNA, the CDR3 is TGTGCCAGCAGCTTTGGGCAGACCGAAGCTTTCTTT. It yields the protein CASSFGQTEAFF.